The rows below give T cell receptor beta chains drawn from one sample of a study of T cell responses to AZD1222 COVID-19 vaccine. Only in-frame clones appear in the TCRdb table, and some are missing; sequencing was by immunoSEQ multiplex PCR. The table lists roughly 86,000 clones, 85% to 90% of them singletons. Sequenced material: peripheral blood, taken on day 0 of AZD1222 vaccination. The receptors shown here come from an adult in good health. Each CDR3 is given without its conserved first and last residue.

CDR3aa | v_gene
ASSQLGSGRARDTQY | TRBV4-1
ASSSWGNEKLF | TRBV7-2
ASDRLGNYYGYT | TRBV2
ASSRGRRLSYEQY | TRBV6-2/TRBV6-3
ASSLALNTEAF | TRBV5-4
ASSSHSPHSYNEQF | TRBV28
ASSPSLTGQETQY | TRBV18
ASSLGGPFNQPQH | TRBV7-9
SVAVVRTDSFSGNTIY | TRBV29-1
AWSVRSGRFADNEQF | TRBV30
ASSLGGRQPQH | TRBV5-6
ASSITSGQSYEQY | TRBV19
ASSEDRGQTDTQY | TRBV2
ASSLGGAGTEAF | TRBV28
ASSGAGGELF | TRBV7-9
ASSPTGILSYNEQF | TRBV9
ASSLQSMNTEAF | TRBV5-1